This TCR beta chain was found in a study of blood T cell repertoires in COVID-19. For the study at large: Acute and convalescent COVID-19 specimens originated in the United States, Italy and Spain. The analysed material was cDNA or gDNA that came from T cells, B-cell-depleted T cells, or PBMCs.

How the authors handled the data: Estimates of nucleated cell counts were drawn from the amplification of reference gene primers. Clones were sequenced by immunoSEQ multiplex PCR, and TCRdb holds only the in-frame ones, with some missing. V and J calls plus clone size are reproduced from that table; the DNA served to infer D and trimming. Here the sample spans about 120,000 clones, 90% being singletons. Between the trimmed V and J ends, which lost 10 bases and 1 base, there was a span of 20 bases. From germline, CDR1 is ENHRY and CDR2 SYGVKD. The CDR3 consists of 16 residues. This clone was counted once. The Seattle patients joined while their infection was active and were tracked longitudinally afterward.

The TCR comes from a woman aged 60-75 years with COVID-19, enrolled during active disease. The sequenced material came from peripheral blood. This sequence joins TRBV10-3 and TRBJ1-5, with D tentatively TRBD1 (5 bases). CDR3 sequence reads: CATGGGTVGSNQPQHF. The CDR3 DNA reads TGTGCCACCGGGGGGGGAACCGTCGGGAGCAATCAGCCCCAGCATTTT.